This is a list of T cell receptor beta chains from one sample in a study of T cell responses to AZD1222 COVID-19 vaccine. The method was immunoSEQ multiplex PCR; TCRdb's version includes in-frame clones alone and lacks a portion of them. Among approximately 200,000 clones listed, over 80% were seen once. The sequenced sample was peripheral blood, obtained on day 0 of MenACWY control vaccination. These receptors were taken from an adult in good health. Each CDR3 is given with its conserved first and last residue.

v_call: TRBV11-2
cdr3_length: 13
cdr3_aa: CASSLGGQGIQYF

v_call: TRBV5-5
cdr3_length: 13
cdr3_aa: CASSLARREGYTF

v_call: TRBV7-2
cdr3_length: 14
cdr3_aa: CASSSLLGAGELFF

v_call: TRBV5-1
cdr3_length: 14
cdr3_aa: CASSLGGERGEQYF

v_call: TRBV28
cdr3_length: 13
cdr3_aa: CASSFQSNEKLFF

v_call: TRBV6-1
cdr3_length: 16
cdr3_aa: CASSEGPSGRFNEQFF

v_call: TRBV12-3/TRBV12-4
cdr3_length: 13
cdr3_aa: CASSWAGNEKLFF

v_call: TRBV28
cdr3_length: 15
cdr3_aa: CASSLYMPFLNEQFF

v_call: TRBV4-1
cdr3_length: 17
cdr3_aa: CASSQDLGQGLGNTIYF

v_call: TRBV30
cdr3_length: 11
cdr3_aa: CATDGGYEQYF

v_call: TRBV19
cdr3_length: 14
cdr3_aa: CASSIQLGDYGYTF

v_call: TRBV3-1/TRBV3-2
cdr3_length: 15
cdr3_aa: CASSQGPGALYEQYF

v_call: TRBV7-3
cdr3_length: 17
cdr3_aa: CASSLTPKRGGADEQFF

v_call: TRBV7-9
cdr3_length: 17
cdr3_aa: CVSTLGANPGGPETQYF

v_call: TRBV6-5
cdr3_length: 14
cdr3_aa: CASCLGRQIGEQYF

v_call: TRBV5-1
cdr3_length: 12
cdr3_aa: CASSLVVHEQFF

v_call: TRBV5-1
cdr3_length: 16
cdr3_aa: CASSAQPGAADSPLHF

v_call: TRBV5-8
cdr3_length: 16
cdr3_aa: CASSLAQGAPNTEAFF

v_call: TRBV9
cdr3_length: 15
cdr3_aa: CASSVEGSLNTEAFF

v_call: TRBV3-1/TRBV3-2
cdr3_length: 15
cdr3_aa: CASSQGTASNSPLHF

v_call: TRBV6-5
cdr3_length: 15
cdr3_aa: CASSYSGQGAPEAFF

v_call: TRBV21-1
cdr3_length: 16
cdr3_aa: CASSKRFRGSYNEQFF

v_call: TRBV6-2/TRBV6-3
cdr3_length: 17
cdr3_aa: CASSSPKGQGSQDEQFF

v_call: TRBV5-3
cdr3_length: 11
cdr3_aa: CARSLRNTIYF

v_call: TRBV18
cdr3_length: 16
cdr3_aa: CASSPRSQGSTDTQYF

v_call: TRBV7-2
cdr3_length: 13
cdr3_aa: CASSPSWGDGYTF

v_call: TRBV7-2
cdr3_length: 12
cdr3_aa: CASSLADRRYTF

v_call: TRBV21-1
cdr3_length: 14
cdr3_aa: CASRETGVHSPLHF

v_call: TRBV29-1
cdr3_length: 16
cdr3_aa: CSVGRAGPIRGYGYTF

v_call: TRBV12-3/TRBV12-4
cdr3_length: 13
cdr3_aa: CASSLGGGTEAFF

v_call: TRBV30
cdr3_length: 11
cdr3_aa: CAWSVGGFYTF

v_call: TRBV4-2
cdr3_length: 19
cdr3_aa: CASSQDSVQGQPSGDGYTF

v_call: TRBV27
cdr3_length: 15
cdr3_aa: CASSLTPGANSPLHF

v_call: TRBV2
cdr3_length: 15
cdr3_aa: CASSGLSTPGNEQFF

v_call: TRBV7-6
cdr3_length: 14
cdr3_aa: CASSISGAQETQYF

v_call: TRBV6-2/TRBV6-3
cdr3_length: 11
cdr3_aa: CASSHPDTQYF

v_call: TRBV30
cdr3_length: 15
cdr3_aa: CAWTQGRVDQETQYF

v_call: TRBV7-2
cdr3_length: 11
cdr3_aa: CASSSGQGQYF

v_call: TRBV4-2
cdr3_length: 13
cdr3_aa: CASSQTLRDGYTF

v_call: TRBV27
cdr3_length: 15
cdr3_aa: CASSLSSPHYNEQFF

v_call: TRBV20-1
cdr3_length: 14
cdr3_aa: CSASVGFANTEAFF

v_call: TRBV9
cdr3_length: 15
cdr3_aa: CASSVQGSGANVLTF

v_call: TRBV6-6
cdr3_length: 14
cdr3_aa: CASTTGDTPRGYTF

v_call: TRBV5-1
cdr3_length: 15
cdr3_aa: CASSPGGGNTGELFF

v_call: TRBV28
cdr3_length: 19
cdr3_aa: CASSSPGRGPHSSGNTIYF